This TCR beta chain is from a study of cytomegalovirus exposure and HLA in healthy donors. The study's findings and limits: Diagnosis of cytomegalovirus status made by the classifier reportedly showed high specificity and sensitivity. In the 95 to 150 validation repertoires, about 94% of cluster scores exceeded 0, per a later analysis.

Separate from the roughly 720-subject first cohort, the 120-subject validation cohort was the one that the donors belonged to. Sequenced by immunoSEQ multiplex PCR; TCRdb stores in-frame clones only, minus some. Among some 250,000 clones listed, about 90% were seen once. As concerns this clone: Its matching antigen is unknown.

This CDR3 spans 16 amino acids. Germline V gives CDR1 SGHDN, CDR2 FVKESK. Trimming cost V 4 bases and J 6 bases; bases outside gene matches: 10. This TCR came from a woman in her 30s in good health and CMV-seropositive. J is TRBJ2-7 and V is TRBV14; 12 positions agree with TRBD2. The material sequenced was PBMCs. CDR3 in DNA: TGTGCCAGCAGCCCATTTCGGACTAGCGGGATCTCCGAGCAGTACTTC. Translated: CASSPFRTSGISEQYF.